The clone carrying this TCR beta chain was counted at least ten times. The sample is drawn from a study of breast tumors, draining lymph nodes, adjacent tissues. Trimming shortened V by 1 base and J by 1 base, and 10 bases separated the two germline ends. Germline V gene data show CDR1 as SEHNR and CDR2 as FQNEAQ (reference sequence). This CDR3 is built from 15 residues. The lymph nodes were axillary draining lymph nodes from breast cancer patients. TCRdb analysed the multiplex PCR reads with MiXCR anew, one entry per CDR3 protein. This table has around 110,000 distinct CDR3 sequences, under 40% appearing once.

This rearrangement joins TRBV7-9 to TRBJ2-5; a possible D gene is TRBD1 (5 bases). The sequence was collected from a female donor with breast cancer. Some clones in this sample may be carry-over from other donors' samples. The sequencing input was axillary lymph node tissue. Here the CDR3 DNA reads TGTGCCAGCAGCTTAGACGGACATTCCCAAGAGACCCAGTACTTC. Amino acid sequence: CASSLDGHSQETQYF.